This TCR beta chain derives from a study of T-cell reconstitution after alpha-beta-depleted transplantation in children. Study findings and constraints: There were some patients whose high TCRbeta diversity at day 60 came from surviving recipient T cells and thymic progenitors. One year after transplant, T-cell counts and diversity came mostly from newly produced T cells. At around two months after transplant, the alpha-beta T cells were reportedly derived from several hundred expanded clones that came from non-depleted graft cells.

Unique molecular identifiers were incorporated when the TCRbeta library was constructed. Via MiXCR, TCRdb re-called the PCR reads, giving one row per CDR3 protein. Counted here are 200,000 or so distinct CDR3 sequences, 6.3% occurring once; the ten biggest clones make up about 4.3%. V was clipped by 1 base and J by 6 bases, with 9 bases between them. The CDR3 spans 13 residues. CDR1 and CDR2 from the germline V gene are SGHAT and FQNNGV. This clonotype turned up a few times. Its antigen is still unknown. This chain links TRBV11-2 with TRBJ1-1; no definite D call. The starting material was PBMCs, obtained before TCRalphabeta/CD19-depleted stem cell transplant. This receptor was taken from a girl in the first two years of life with combined immunodeficiency, due to receive a stem cell transplant. The CDR3 protein is CASSLGPGSEAFF. Written as DNA, the CDR3 is TGTGCCAGCAGCTTAGGCCCGGGCTCTGAAGCTTTCTTT.